These 20 T cell receptor beta chains came from one sample sequenced in a study of CD8 T cells in Susac syndrome. Reverse transcription of about 0.5 to 1 ug RNA used random hexamers. TCRdb redid the calling of the immunoSEQ multiplex PCR reads with MiXCR, one entry per CDR3 protein. This sample has about 120,000 distinct CDR3 sequences, with 90% to 95% found just once. The sample comprised CD8+ T cells from PBMCs. These receptors all come from a human donor with Susac syndrome.

The chain joins TRBV4-1 to TRBJ1-1; D is undetermined. Germline assignment: CDR1 MGHRA and CDR2 YSYEKL. The CDR3 covers 15 residues. Between the trimmed V and J ends, which lost 3 bases and 3 bases, there was a span of 14 bases. The CDR3 loop reads CASSHHERVDTEAFF. CDR3 DNA sequence: TGCGCCAGCAGCCATCATGAGAGGGTGGACACTGAAGCTTTCTTT.

CDR3 sequence reads: CSAKVPPNEQFF. The CDR3 DNA sequence: TGCAGTGCTAAAGTCCCCCCCAATGAGCAGTTCTTC. The rearrangement links TRBV20-1 to TRBJ2-1, with D uncertain. Germline CDR1 is DFQATT and CDR2 is SNEGSKA (reference sequence). Trimming removed 4 bases from V and 6 bases from J, with 10 bases in between. The CDR3 runs 12 residues.

V and J are TRBV9 and TRBJ2-1; tentatively, D is TRBD2 (5 bases). Germline V lookup: CDR1 SGDLS, CDR2 YYNGEE. The length of the CDR3 is 17 residues. V lost 0 bases and J 3 bases, leaving 16 bases between the germline ends. The CDR3 here is CASSVDSSPTHYNEQFF. The CDR3 DNA reads as TGTGCCAGCAGCGTAGACTCTAGCCCTACGCACTACAATGAGCAGTTCTTC.

The rearrangement joins TRBV9 to TRBJ2-3; D gene uncertain. Germline V CDR1 and CDR2: SGDLS, YYNGEE. The CDR3 runs 14 residues. Between the trimmed V and J ends, which lost 5 bases and 0 bases, there was a span of 10 bases. For the CDR3, the DNA is TGTGCCAGCAGGAGGACCGGAAGCACAGATACGCAGTATTTT. Translation gives CASRRTGSTDTQYF.

This clonotype was seen only once. The chain is built from TRBV27 and TRBJ2-7; D uncertain. CDR3 length: 12 residues. Germline loops: CDR1 MNHEY, CDR2 SMNVEV (reference sequence). Trimming shortened V by 5 bases and J by 3 bases, and 8 bases separated the two germline ends. CDR3 DNA: TGTGCCAGCAGTGGATACGGCTACGAGCAGTACTTC. Encoded protein: CASSGYGYEQYF.

The chain is built from TRBV7-6 and TRBJ2-7, with 8 bases that match TRBD1. J was trimmed by 5 bases and V by 2 bases; bases with no gene match: 5. The CDR3 has 14 residues. Germline V gives CDR1 SGHVS, CDR2 FNYEAQ. The CDR3 nucleotides read TGTGCCAGCAGCTTAAAGGACAGGGCCCACGAGCAGTACTTC. The encoded protein is CASSLKDRAHEQYF.

The chain recombines TRBV12-3 or TRBV12-4 with TRBJ2-3, with TRBD1 as a possible D gene (5 bases). The CDR3 is 15 residues long. V lost 6 bases, J lost 2 bases, and 15 bases lay in between. The CDR3 loop is CASSAEGATTDTQYF. CDR3 DNA: TGTGCCAGCAGCGCCGAAGGGGCGACCACAGATACGCAGTATTTT.

The rearrangement joins TRBV13 to TRBJ2-5; 9 positions agree with TRBD1. Germline-derived CDR1 and CDR2 are PRHDT and FYEKMQ (reference sequence). The CDR3 sequence is 14 residues long. Trimming removed 5 bases from V and 4 bases from J; junction bases left unmatched: 5. CDR3 bases: TGTGCCAGCAGCCTCCGGGACAGGGTAGAGACCCAGTACTTC. Encoded protein: CASSLRDRVETQYF.

This chain links TRBV15 with TRBJ2-5; a weak D match, TRBD1 (6 bases). The CDR3 consists of 13 residues. CDR1 is LNHNV and CDR2 is YYDKDF in the germline V gene (reference sequence). V lost 0 bases and J lost 7, with 9 bases in between. The DNA for the CDR3 is TGTGCCACCAGCAGAGATGTGGGGGCGACCCAGTACTTC. It translates to CATSRDVGATQYF.

The J gene is TRBJ2-3, the V gene TRBV4-1, with D perhaps matching TRBD1 or TRBD2 (5 bases each). CDR1 is MGHRA, CDR2 YSYEKL, per germline. This CDR3 contains 15 residues. V lost 2 bases, J lost 6 bases, and 15 bases lay in between. The CDR3 loop is CASSQRRRGADTQYF. The CDR3 DNA sequence: TGCGCCAGCAGCCAAAGACGCAGAGGGGCCGATACGCAGTATTTT.

This clonotype is a singleton in its sample. This chain uses TRBV13 with TRBJ1-2; 10 positions match TRBD1. The CDR3 consists of 14 residues. Germline V gene sequence: CDR1 PRHDT, CDR2 FYEKMQ (reference sequence). The trim removed 6 bases at V and 8 bases at J, leaving 9 bases unmatched. CDR3 in amino acids: CASRDDRGRRGYTF. CDR3 DNA: TGTGCCAGCAGGGACGACAGGGGGCGAAGAGGCTACACCTTC.

The chain couples TRBV27 to TRBJ1-1; D is possibly TRBD1 (6 bases). Germline V gene sequence: CDR1 MNHEY, CDR2 SMNVEV (reference sequence). Trimming shortened V by 6 bases and J by 5 bases, and 13 bases separated the two germline ends. This CDR3 comprises 13 residues. This CDR3 is CASRAQGRTEAFF. CDR3 nucleotides: TGTGCCAGCAGGGCACAGGGCCGAACTGAAGCTTTCTTT.

This chain joins TRBV6-5 and TRBJ2-3; 10 bases agree with TRBD2. Germline V CDR1 and CDR2: MNHEY, SVGAGI. CDR3 length: 15 amino acids. Trimming took 5 bases from V and 1 from J; bases not matched to a gene: 3. CDR3 sequence: CASSVSGGGTDTQYF. The CDR3, as DNA: TGTGCCAGCAGTGTGAGCGGGGGGGGCACAGATACGCAGTATTTT.

The chain is built from TRBV20-1 and TRBJ1-5; perhaps TRBD1 as D (5 bases). The CDR3 is 14 amino acids. V dropped 4 bases and J dropped 9 bases, with 19 bases sitting between them. Looked up from germline, CDR1 is DFQATT and CDR2 is SNEGSKA (reference sequence). The CDR3 sequence is CSATDQGVDRPQHF. The CDR3 DNA sequence: TGCAGTGCTACCGACCAGGGAGTTGATCGGCCCCAGCATTTT.

V gene TRBV27 combines with J gene TRBJ2-5; D is unresolved. Between the trimmed V and J ends, which lost 8 bases and 4 bases, there was a span of 11 bases. Germline CDR1 and CDR2: MNHEY and SMNVEV (reference sequence). CDR3 size: 12 residues. The CDR3 here is CASARRGETQYF. DNA of the CDR3: TGTGCCAGCGCTCGCAGAGGAGAGACCCAGTACTTC.

The chain is built from TRBV12-3 or TRBV12-4 and TRBJ2-3; D gene uncertain. The CDR3 contains 14 residues. The V and J ends lost 5 bases and 1 base respectively, with 10 bases between them. CDR3 bases: TGTGCCAGCAGTCCAGAGGTCGGCACAGATACGCAGTATTTT. This sequence encodes CASSPEVGTDTQYF.

The chain employs TRBV15 and TRBJ1-5, with 7 positions matching TRBD1. Germline-derived CDR1 and CDR2 are LNHNV and YYDKDF (reference sequence). V gave up 4 bases and J gave up 4 bases; unmatched junction bases: 4. The CDR3 runs to 14 residues. The CDR3 region has the DNA TGTGCCACCAGCACCAGGGGGGAAAATCAGCCCCAGCATTTT. It codes for CATSTRGENQPQHF.

As DNA, the CDR3 is TGCAGTGCTAGCCAGCCAACAGGGGCTAGGTATGGCTACACCTTC. Amino acids: CSASQPTGARYGYTF. The V call is TRBV20-1, the J call TRBJ1-2; 7 bases align to TRBD1. V was clipped by 3 bases and J by 5 bases; unmatched bases: 12. The germline CDR1 and CDR2 sequences are DFQATT and SNEGSKA (reference sequence). The CDR3 length is 15 residues.

This clonotype has only one observation. V gene TRBV27 combines with J gene TRBJ1-2; 7 bases agree with TRBD1. Germline CDR1 and CDR2: MNHEY and SMNVEV (reference sequence). V was clipped by 5 bases and J by 1 base; unmatched bases: 4. The CDR3 has 14 amino acids. The CDR3 loop is CASSSRGGNYGYTF. The CDR3 nucleotides read TGTGCCAGCAGTAGCAGGGGGGGTAACTATGGCTACACCTTC.

The rearrangement uses TRBV7-7 and TRBJ2-3; TRBD2 aligns across 8 bases. Trimming at V came to 1 base and at J to 10 bases, leaving 4 bases not matched to a gene. Germline V gives CDR1 SSHAT, CDR2 FNYEAQ (reference sequence). This CDR3 spans 13 amino acids. CDR3 sequence reads: CASSLVSGGAQYF. For the CDR3, the DNA is TGTGCCAGCAGCTTAGTGTCGGGGGGGGCGCAGTATTTT.